These T cell receptor beta chains were read from a single sample in a study of patients with pleural tuberculosis. TCRdb passed the reads through MiXCR, listing each CDR3 protein once. The sample gives almost 30,000 distinct CDR3 sequences, more than 15% of which show up once; roughly 3.6% is in the top ten. The sequenced sample was peripheral blood. These TCRs come from a human donor with pleural tuberculosis. CDR3s include the opening cysteine and the closing phenylalanine or tryptophan. Each record gives: V gene, D gene, clone size, J gene, CDR3 protein, CDR3 DNA. The D gene is left open where the match is weak. The size field is filled for only some rows; it gives once, few, many or a size class.

TRBV7-2	TRBD1	NA	TRBJ1-6	CVSSLTGAGSPLHF	TGTGTCAGCAGCTTGACAGGGGCGGGATCACCCCTCCACTTT
TRBV9	NA	many	TRBJ1-4	CASSAAGEKLFF	TGTGCCAGCAGCGCCGCAGGGGAAAAACTGTTTTTT
TRBV5-1	NA	many	TRBJ2-3	CASSLATGDTQYF	TGCGCCAGCAGCTTGGCGACCGGGGATACGCAGTATTTT
TRBV4-2	NA	many	TRBJ2-1	CASSPLASYNEQFF	TGTGCCAGCAGCCCTCTAGCGTCCTACAATGAGCAGTTCTTC
TRBV28	NA	many	TRBJ1-2	CASSPVGRNGYTF	TGTGCCAGCAGCCCAGTAGGGAGAAATGGCTACACCTTC
TRBV2	NA	many	TRBJ1-1	CASSEGTSEAFF	TGTGCCAGCAGTGAGGGGACAAGTGAGGCTTTCTTT
TRBV7-2	NA	NA	TRBJ1-5	CASSPHQGRGRQPQHF	TGTGCCAGCAGCCCACACCAGGGACGGGGGAGGCAGCCCCAACATTTT
TRBV2	NA	many	TRBJ2-1	CASSETGALYNEQFF	TGTGCCAGCAGTGAAACGGGAGCTCTCTACAATGAGCAGTTCTTC
TRBV20-1	TRBD1	NA	TRBJ1-5	CSARGDRESQPQHF	TGCAGTGCTAGAGGGGACAGGGAGAGTCAGCCCCAGCATTTT
TRBV19	NA	many	TRBJ1-2	CASSTRDTNYGYTF	TGTGCCAGTAGTACCCGGGACACCAACTATGGCTACACCTTC